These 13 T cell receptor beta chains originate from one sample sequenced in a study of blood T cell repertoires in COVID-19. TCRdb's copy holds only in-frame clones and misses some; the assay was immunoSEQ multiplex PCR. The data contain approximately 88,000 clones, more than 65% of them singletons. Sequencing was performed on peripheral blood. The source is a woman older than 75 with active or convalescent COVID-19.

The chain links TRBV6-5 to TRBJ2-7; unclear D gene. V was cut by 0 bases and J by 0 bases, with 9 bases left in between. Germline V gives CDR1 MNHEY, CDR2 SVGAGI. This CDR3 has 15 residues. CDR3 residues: CASSYSNRYSYEQYF. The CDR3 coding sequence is TGTGCCAGCAGTTACTCCAACAGATACTCCTACGAGCAGTACTTC.

CDR3 residues: CASSLPGGSNQPQHF. CDR3 nucleotide sequence: TGCGCCAGCAGTCTTCCCGGGGGAAGCAATCAGCCCCAGCATTTT. The chain is built from TRBV23-1 and TRBJ1-5, with TRBD1 as a possible D gene (5 bases). TRBV23-1 is identified as an open reading frame with a role that is uncertain. This CDR3 is 15 amino acids long. V was pared by 4 bases and J by 1 base, with 11 bases between.

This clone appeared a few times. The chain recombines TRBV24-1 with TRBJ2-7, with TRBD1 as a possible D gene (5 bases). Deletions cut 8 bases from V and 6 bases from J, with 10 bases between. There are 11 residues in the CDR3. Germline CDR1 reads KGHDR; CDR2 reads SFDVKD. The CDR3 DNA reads TGTGCCACCAATTTGCAGGGCGAGCAGTACTTC. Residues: CATNLQGEQYF.

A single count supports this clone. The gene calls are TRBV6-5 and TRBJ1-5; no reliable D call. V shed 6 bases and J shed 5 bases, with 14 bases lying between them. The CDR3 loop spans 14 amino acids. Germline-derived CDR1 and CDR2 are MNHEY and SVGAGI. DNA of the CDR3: TGTGCCAGCAGCAAGAAAGAGGGTCATCAGCCCCAGCATTTT. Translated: CASSKKEGHQPQHF.

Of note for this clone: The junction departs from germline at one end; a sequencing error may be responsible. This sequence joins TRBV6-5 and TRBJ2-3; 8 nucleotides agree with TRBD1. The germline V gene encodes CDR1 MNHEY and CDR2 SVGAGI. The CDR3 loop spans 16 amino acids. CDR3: CASSYGGRGRTDTQYF. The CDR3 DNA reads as TGTGCCAGCAGTTACGGCGGCAGGGGGCGAACAGACACGCAGTATTTT.

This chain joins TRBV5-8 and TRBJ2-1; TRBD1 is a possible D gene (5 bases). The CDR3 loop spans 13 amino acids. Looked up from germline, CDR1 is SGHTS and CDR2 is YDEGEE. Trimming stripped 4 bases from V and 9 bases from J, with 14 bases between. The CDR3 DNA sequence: TGTGCCAGCAGCGAGGTTCAGGGTGTTGAGCAGTTCTTC. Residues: CASSEVQGVEQFF.

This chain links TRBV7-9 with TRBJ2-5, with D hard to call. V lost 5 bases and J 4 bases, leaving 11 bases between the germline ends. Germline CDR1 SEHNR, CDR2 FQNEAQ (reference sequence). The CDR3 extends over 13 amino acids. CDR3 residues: CASSRPEVETQYF. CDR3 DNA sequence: TGTGCCAGCAGCCGACCAGAGGTAGAGACCCAGTACTTC.

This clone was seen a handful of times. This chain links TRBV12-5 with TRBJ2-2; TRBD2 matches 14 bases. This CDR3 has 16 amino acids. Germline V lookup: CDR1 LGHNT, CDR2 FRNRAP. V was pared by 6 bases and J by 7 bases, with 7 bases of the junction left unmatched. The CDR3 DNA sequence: TGTGCTAGTGGCTCCGGGACTAGCGGGGGTAGCGGGGAGCTGTTTTTT. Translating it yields CASGSGTSGGSGELFF.

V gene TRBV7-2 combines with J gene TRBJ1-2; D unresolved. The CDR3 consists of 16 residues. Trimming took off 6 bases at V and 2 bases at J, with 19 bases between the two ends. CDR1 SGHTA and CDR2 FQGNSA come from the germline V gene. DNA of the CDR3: TGTGCCAGCAGACAAGGACGGGAAGAGCCGAACTATGGCTACACCTTC. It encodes CASRQGREEPNYGYTF.

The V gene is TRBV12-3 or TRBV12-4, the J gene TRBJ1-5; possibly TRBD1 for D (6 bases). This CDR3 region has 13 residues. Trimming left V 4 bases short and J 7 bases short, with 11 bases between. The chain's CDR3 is CASSYRVWQPQHF. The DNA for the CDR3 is TGTGCCAGCAGTTACAGGGTGTGGCAGCCCCAGCATTTT.

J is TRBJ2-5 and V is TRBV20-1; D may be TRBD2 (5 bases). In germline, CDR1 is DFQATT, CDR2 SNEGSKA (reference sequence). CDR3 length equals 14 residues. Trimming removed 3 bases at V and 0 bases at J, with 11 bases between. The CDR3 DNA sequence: TGCAGTGCTAGTATCGAGAGGGACCAAGAGACCCAGTACTTC. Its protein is CSASIERDQETQYF.

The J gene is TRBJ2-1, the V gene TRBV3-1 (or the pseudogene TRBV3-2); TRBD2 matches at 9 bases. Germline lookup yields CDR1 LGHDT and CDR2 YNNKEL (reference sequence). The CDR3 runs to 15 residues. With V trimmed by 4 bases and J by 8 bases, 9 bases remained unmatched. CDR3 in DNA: TGTGCCAGCAGCCGGGCAGGACTAGCGATGCATGAGCAGTTCTTC. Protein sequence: CASSRAGLAMHEQFF.

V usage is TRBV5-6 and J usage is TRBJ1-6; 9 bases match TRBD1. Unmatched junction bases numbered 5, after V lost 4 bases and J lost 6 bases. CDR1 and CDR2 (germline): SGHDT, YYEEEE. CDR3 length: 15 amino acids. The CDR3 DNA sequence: TGTGCCAGCAGCCTAGGACAGGGGAGTAATTCACCCCTCCACTTT. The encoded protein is CASSLGQGSNSPLHF.